This is a list of T cell receptor beta chains from one sample in a study of blood T cell repertoires in COVID-19. The assay was immunoSEQ multiplex PCR, and TCRdb's table has in-frame clones only and misses some. The sample yields around 250,000 clones, approximately 80% seen once. The sample consisted of peripheral blood. These receptors originate from a human donor in a cohort sampled during active COVID-19. The CDR3 runs from the conserved cysteine through the conserved F or W. The D gene is left open where the match is weak. Clone size is shown for a subset of rows, as once, few, many or a class of expanded clone.

J gene: TRBJ2-7
V gene: TRBV12-3/TRBV12-4
D gene: .
clone size: many
CDR3 DNA: TGTGCCAGCAGTTTAGTTGGAGGCTACGAGCAGTACTTC
CDR3 protein: CASSLVGGYEQYF

J gene: TRBJ1-5
V gene: TRBV28
D gene: .
clone size: .
CDR3 DNA: TGTGCCAGTAACCGTCCCGGGAAAGGAGGTCAGCCCCAGCATTTT
CDR3 protein: CASNRPGKGGQPQHF

J gene: TRBJ2-1
V gene: TRBV25-1
D gene: .
clone size: .
CDR3 DNA: TGTGCCAGCAGTCAGGGGTCCAGTTACAATGAGCAGTTCTTC
CDR3 protein: CASSQGSSYNEQFF

J gene: TRBJ1-5
V gene: TRBV21-1
D gene: .
clone size: .
CDR3 DNA: .
CDR3 protein: CASSKCIWAGGNQPQHF

J gene: TRBJ1-5
V gene: TRBV11-2
D gene: .
clone size: once
CDR3 DNA: TGTGCCAGCAGCTTATTATCGGGTCAGCCCCAGCATTTT
CDR3 protein: CASSLLSGQPQHF

J gene: TRBJ2-2
V gene: TRBV5-1
D gene: .
clone size: .
CDR3 DNA: TGCGCCAGCAGCTTGGATGGACAAAGGAACACCGGGGAGCTGTTTTTT
CDR3 protein: CASSLDGQRNTGELFF

J gene: TRBJ2-7
V gene: TRBV4-3
D gene: .
clone size: .
CDR3 DNA: TGCGCCAGCAGACAAGATGACGACATTTCCTACGAGCAGTACTTC
CDR3 protein: CASRQDDDISYEQYF

J gene: TRBJ2-7
V gene: TRBV29-1
D gene: .
clone size: .
CDR3 DNA: TGCAGCGTTCCAAGAGGGTCTGCCACCTACGAGCAGTACTTC
CDR3 protein: CSVPRGSATYEQYF

J gene: TRBJ2-3
V gene: TRBV7-3
D gene: .
clone size: .
CDR3 DNA: TGTGCCAGCAGCACCTTTCCCTACACAGATACGCAGTATTTT
CDR3 protein: CASSTFPYTDTQYF

J gene: TRBJ2-7
V gene: TRBV2
D gene: TRBD1
clone size: .
CDR3 DNA: TGTGCCAGCAGAGCCGGGACAGGCTACGAGCAGTACTTC
CDR3 protein: CASRAGTGYEQYF

J gene: TRBJ1-2
V gene: TRBV4-2
D gene: TRBD1
clone size: .
CDR3 DNA: TGTGCCAGCAGCCAAGGACAGGGTGCCTACTATGGCTACACCTTC
CDR3 protein: CASSQGQGAYYGYTF

J gene: TRBJ1-6
V gene: TRBV5-1
D gene: .
clone size: .
CDR3 DNA: TGCGCCAGCAGCTTGGCCGGCCGGGGTATAGATTCACCCCTCCACTTT
CDR3 protein: CASSLAGRGIDSPLHF

J gene: TRBJ1-1
V gene: TRBV10-1
D gene: .
clone size: once
CDR3 DNA: TGCGCCAGCAGTGAACAGTTGAACACTGAAGCTTTCTTT
CDR3 protein: CASSEQLNTEAFF

J gene: TRBJ2-3
V gene: TRBV24-1
D gene: TRBD1
clone size: .
CDR3 DNA: TGTGCCACCAGTGACCCCAAGACAGGGGTTGGAGATACGCAGTATTTT
CDR3 protein: CATSDPKTGVGDTQYF

J gene: TRBJ2-3
V gene: TRBV5-1
D gene: .
clone size: .
CDR3 DNA: TGCGCCAGCAGCGGAGGGCCCTCGCGGGGAGATACGCAGTATTTT
CDR3 protein: CASSGGPSRGDTQYF

J gene: TRBJ2-3
V gene: TRBV10-3
D gene: TRBD2
clone size: .
CDR3 DNA: TGTGCCATCAGCCCTAGCGGCTCTAGCACAGATACGCAGTATTTT
CDR3 protein: CAISPSGSSTDTQYF

J gene: TRBJ2-1
V gene: TRBV5-1
D gene: TRBD1
clone size: once
CDR3 DNA: TGCGCCAGCAGCGTACCTGGGACAGGGGCCTACAATGAGCAGTTCTTC
CDR3 protein: CASSVPGTGAYNEQFF

J gene: TRBJ1-3
V gene: TRBV9
D gene: TRBD1
clone size: .
CDR3 DNA: TGTGCCAGCAGCCCCCGGGACAGGGGAAATACATGGTACTCTGGAAACACCATATATTTT
CDR3 protein: CASSPRDRGNTWYSGNTIYF

J gene: TRBJ2-2
V gene: TRBV28
D gene: .
clone size: .
CDR3 DNA: TGTGCCACCATCCGAAGTTCAGGGACCGGGGAGCTGTTTTTT
CDR3 protein: CATIRSSGTGELFF

J gene: TRBJ1-2
V gene: TRBV3-1/TRBV3-2
D gene: .
clone size: .
CDR3 DNA: TGTGCCAGCAGCCAAGAGGCGGGGGCTCACTATGGCTACACCTTC
CDR3 protein: CASSQEAGAHYGYTF

J gene: TRBJ2-3
V gene: TRBV27
D gene: TRBD2
clone size: .
CDR3 DNA: TGTGCCAGCAGGGAGAGACTAGCGGGAGGTTTAGCAGATACGCAGTATTTT
CDR3 protein: CASRERLAGGLADTQYF

J gene: TRBJ1-5
V gene: TRBV11-2
D gene: .
clone size: .
CDR3 DNA: TGTGCCAGCAGCTTAGGGCCTGACTGGCCCCAGCATTTT
CDR3 protein: CASSLGPDWPQHF

J gene: TRBJ2-7
V gene: TRBV19
D gene: TRBD1
clone size: .
CDR3 DNA: TGTGCCAGTAGTCGACAGGGAAGCTCCTACGAGCAGTACTTC
CDR3 protein: CASSRQGSSYEQYF

J gene: TRBJ1-1
V gene: TRBV7-2
D gene: TRBD1
clone size: .
CDR3 DNA: TGTGCCAGCAGCTTAAGACAGGGGTTGAACACTGAAGCTTTCTTT
CDR3 protein: CASSLRQGLNTEAFF

J gene: TRBJ1-1
V gene: TRBV6-6
D gene: TRBD1
clone size: .
CDR3 DNA: TGTGCCAGCAGTCAAACAGGGGCGGCCCCTATGAACACTGAAGCTTTCTTT
CDR3 protein: CASSQTGAAPMNTEAFF

J gene: TRBJ1-2
V gene: TRBV2
D gene: .
clone size: .
CDR3 DNA: TGTGCCAGCAGTGAACACAGGTCCTATGGCTACACCTTC
CDR3 protein: CASSEHRSYGYTF

J gene: TRBJ2-7
V gene: TRBV11-2
D gene: .
clone size: .
CDR3 DNA: TGTGCCAGCAGCTTAGGGGAGGGAGGGGGCTACGAGCAGTACTTC
CDR3 protein: CASSLGEGGGYEQYF

J gene: TRBJ2-7
V gene: TRBV5-1
D gene: TRBD1
clone size: .
CDR3 DNA: TGCGCCAGCAGCTTGGGGACAGGGACCTACGAGCAGTACTTC
CDR3 protein: CASSLGTGTYEQYF

J gene: TRBJ2-3
V gene: TRBV7-2
D gene: .
clone size: once
CDR3 DNA: TGTGCCAGCAGCTTAGAGGGGGATACGCAGTATTTT
CDR3 protein: CASSLEGDTQYF

J gene: TRBJ2-7
V gene: TRBV7-7
D gene: TRBD1
clone size: .
CDR3 DNA: TGTGCTAGCAGCTTAGCCGCAGGGGGCCGCTACGAGCAGTACTTC
CDR3 protein: CASSLAAGGRYEQYF

J gene: TRBJ1-1
V gene: TRBV6-5
D gene: TRBD1
clone size: .
CDR3 DNA: TGTGCCAGCAGTTCGAGGACAGGTCTAGGGGCTTTCTTT
CDR3 protein: CASSSRTGLGAFF

J gene: TRBJ2-7
V gene: TRBV6-5
D gene: .
clone size: .
CDR3 DNA: TGTGCCAGCAGTCGAACTAATTCCTACGAGCAGTACTTC
CDR3 protein: CASSRTNSYEQYF

J gene: TRBJ1-1
V gene: TRBV5-1
D gene: TRBD1
clone size: .
CDR3 DNA: TGCGCCAGCAGGGCGGGTACAGGGGGCATGAACACTGAAGCTTTCTTT
CDR3 protein: CASRAGTGGMNTEAFF

J gene: TRBJ1-2
V gene: TRBV7-9
D gene: .
clone size: .
CDR3 DNA: TGTGCCAGCAGCCCGTCCGGAGCCTATGGCTACACCTTC
CDR3 protein: CASSPSGAYGYTF

J gene: TRBJ2-1
V gene: TRBV28
D gene: .
clone size: .
CDR3 DNA: TGTGCCAGCAGTTTTTCCCGGAATGAGCAGTTCTTC
CDR3 protein: CASSFSRNEQFF

J gene: TRBJ1-2
V gene: TRBV6-5
D gene: TRBD1
clone size: .
CDR3 DNA: TGTGCCAGCACCGGGACAGGGGGCCTTGGCTACACCTTC
CDR3 protein: CASTGTGGLGYTF

J gene: TRBJ1-6
V gene: TRBV2
D gene: TRBD1
clone size: .
CDR3 DNA: TGTGCCAGCAGAATCACAGGGGTAAATAATTCACCCCTCCACTTT
CDR3 protein: CASRITGVNNSPLHF

J gene: TRBJ2-3
V gene: TRBV4-2
D gene: TRBD1
clone size: .
CDR3 DNA: TGTGCCAGCAGCCAGGGACAGGGGCCGGCGGTAGATACGCAGTATTTT
CDR3 protein: CASSQGQGPAVDTQYF